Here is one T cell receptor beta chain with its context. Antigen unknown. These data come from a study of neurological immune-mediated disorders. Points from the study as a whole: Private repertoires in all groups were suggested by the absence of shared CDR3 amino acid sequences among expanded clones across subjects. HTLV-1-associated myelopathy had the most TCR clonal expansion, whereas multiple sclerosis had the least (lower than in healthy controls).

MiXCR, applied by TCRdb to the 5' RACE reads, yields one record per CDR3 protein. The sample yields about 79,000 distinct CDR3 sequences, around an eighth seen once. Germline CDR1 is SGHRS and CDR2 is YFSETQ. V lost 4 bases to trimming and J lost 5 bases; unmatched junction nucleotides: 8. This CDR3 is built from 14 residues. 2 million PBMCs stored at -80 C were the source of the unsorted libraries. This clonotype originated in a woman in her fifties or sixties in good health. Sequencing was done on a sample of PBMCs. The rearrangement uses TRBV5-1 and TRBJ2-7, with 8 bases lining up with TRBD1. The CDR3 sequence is CASSPMDRANEQYF. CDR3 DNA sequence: TGCGCCAGCAGCCCAATGGACAGGGCCAACGAGCAGTACTTC.